Listed here are 31 T cell receptor beta chains from one sample, sequenced in a study of T-cell reconstitution after alpha-beta-depleted transplantation in children. The TCRbeta library was prepared with unique molecular identifiers. TCRdb re-called the PCR reads through MiXCR, storing one row per CDR3 protein. The table has about 980,000 distinct CDR3 sequences, about 29% seen once. This sample comprised PBMCs, mostly from graft donor cells, obtained 360 days after TCRalphabeta/CD19-depleted stem cell transplant. These receptors were obtained from a boy under two years old who had a stem cell transplant for SCID, so the T cells may come from the graft donor.

The rearrangement joins TRBV2 to TRBJ2-7; D gene unclear. Germline assignment: CDR1 SNHLY and CDR2 FYNNEI. Deletions cut 1 base from V and 4 bases from J, with 8 bases between. This CDR3 contains 13 residues. CDR3 loop: CASSEVASYEQYF. DNA for the CDR3: TGTGCCAGCAGTGAAGTTGCCTCATACGAGCAGTACTTC.

The V and J genes are TRBV7-8 and TRBJ2-2; D tentatively fits TRBD1 or TRBD2 (5 bases each). In germline, CDR1 is SGHVS, CDR2 FQNEAQ. CDR3 length: 14 residues. V lost 8 bases and J 4 bases, leaving 14 bases between the germline ends. In DNA form, the CDR3 reads TGTGCCAGCGGGGACGGGGTAGGCACCGGGGAGCTGTTTTTT. Translating it yields CASGDGVGTGELFF.

This sequence joins TRBV7-2 and TRBJ1-5; no definite D call. CDR3 length: 16 residues. Trimming took 5 bases from V and 2 from J, leaving 16 bases between them. Germline lookup yields CDR1 SGHTA and CDR2 FQGNSA. CDR3 sequence: CASSVTRDIRNQPQHF. For the CDR3, the DNA is TGTGCCAGCAGCGTAACCAGAGACATTCGCAATCAGCCCCAGCATTTT.

In this sample, this clonotype turned up a few times. This chain links TRBV12-3 or TRBV12-4 with TRBJ2-5, with TRBD1 matching 7 bases. The CDR3 extends over 14 amino acids. V lost 3 bases, J lost 5 bases, and 6 bases stayed unmatched. The CDR3 nucleotides read TGTGCCAGCAGTTTTCGGAGAGGGGGCGAGACCCAGTACTTC. Amino acid sequence: CASSFRRGGETQYF.

Only a few counts were recorded for this clonotype. The chain employs TRBV15 and TRBJ2-4; TRBD2 matches 8 bases. The CDR3 runs to 14 residues. Germline trimming cut 3 bases from V and 9 bases from J; bases unmatched to any gene: 7. Germline CDR1 LNHNV, CDR2 YYDKDF (reference sequence). In DNA form, the CDR3 reads TGTGCCACCAGCAGGGGGACTAGTCCCAGCATTCAGTACTTC. Translating it yields CATSRGTSPSIQYF.

This clonotype was seen a handful of times. The chain recombines TRBV5-6 with TRBJ1-2; no reliable D call. The CDR3 loop spans 13 amino acids. Germline loops: CDR1 SGHDT, CDR2 YYEEEE. V gave up 2 bases and J gave up 4 bases, with 9 bases separating them. The CDR3 loop reads CASSFAGLYGYTF. CDR3 coding DNA: TGTGCCAGCAGCTTTGCAGGACTCTATGGCTACACCTTC.

The genes are TRBV7-6 and TRBJ2-2; 7 bases map to TRBD1. J was trimmed by 3 bases and V by 8 bases; bases with no gene match: 12. The CDR3 consists of 16 residues. Looked up from germline, CDR1 is SGHVS and CDR2 is FNYEAQ. Written as DNA, the CDR3 is TGTGCCAGCGGTGAAACAGGGGCGTTGGACACCGGGGAGCTGTTTTTT. It codes for CASGETGALDTGELFF. The variable domain in full, with the rest retrieved from reference TRBV7-6 and TRBJ2-2, is GAGVSQSPRYKVTKRGQDVALRCDPISGHVSLYWYRQALGQGPEFLTYFNYEAQQDKSGLPNDRFSAERPEGSISTLTIQRTEQRDSAMYRCASGETGALDTGELFFGEGSRLTVL.

This clonotype has only a few counts. The chain recombines TRBV27 with TRBJ1-1; D unresolved. Germline values: CDR1 MNHEY, CDR2 SMNVEV (reference sequence). This CDR3 contains 18 residues. Trimming shortened V by 4 bases and J by 4 bases, and 25 bases separated the two germline ends. CDR3 sequence (DNA): TGTGCCAGCAGTTCGCGGACCGCCGGCCAAGAAGTGGGCACTGAAGCTTTCTTT. This codes for CASSSRTAGQEVGTEAFF.

The chain joins TRBV28 to TRBJ1-2; possible D gene TRBD1, 5 bases. V was cut by 6 bases and J by 8 bases, with 16 bases left in between. Germline V CDR1 and CDR2: MDHEN, SYDVKM. The length of the CDR3 is 13 residues. CDR3 nucleotides: TGTGCCAGCAGCCCGGGACTCCCGGAGGGCTACACCTTC. Translation gives CASSPGLPEGYTF.

This rearrangement joins TRBV5-1 to TRBJ1-4; D is unclear. CDR3 length: 10 amino acids. Between the trimmed V and J ends, which lost 6 bases and 11 bases, there was a span of 8 bases. Germline V gives CDR1 SGHRS, CDR2 YFSETQ. For the CDR3, the DNA is TGCGCCAGCACCCTGGGGAAACTGTTTTTT. Protein product: CASTLGKLFF.

This clonotype has at least ten counts. The J gene is TRBJ2-5, the V gene TRBV6-5, with D unclear. V was clipped by 2 bases and J by 5 bases, with 12 bases between them. Per the germline V gene, CDR1 is MNHEY and CDR2 is SVGAGI. CDR3 length: 14 residues. In nucleotides, the CDR3 is TGTGCCAGCAGTTACGAACCCGGCAGGGAGACCCAGTACTTC. Protein: CASSYEPGRETQYF.

V is TRBV9 and J is TRBJ2-2; no firm D call. The CDR3 length is 15 residues. Trimming took 4 bases from V and 4 from J, leaving 14 bases between them. Germline loops: CDR1 SGDLS, CDR2 YYNGEE. CDR3 coding DNA: TGTGCCAGCAGCCCCCGGGCCTTCTTCACCGGGGAGCTGTTTTTT. Its translation: CASSPRAFFTGELFF.

This clonotype has more than one count but fewer than ten. DNA of the CDR3: TGTGCCAGCAGCCCAGTCTCTGGAAACACCATATATTTT. This codes for CASSPVSGNTIYF. The chain employs TRBV5-5 and TRBJ1-3, with D unresolved. Trimming removed 4 bases at V and 0 bases at J, with 5 bases between. Germline assignment: CDR1 SGHKS and CDR2 YYEKEE (reference sequence). This CDR3 contains 13 residues.

The J gene is TRBJ2-2, the V gene TRBV5-1; 7 nucleotides agree with TRBD2. Germline CDR1 SGHRS, CDR2 YFSETQ. The CDR3 is 17 residues long. The trim removed 0 bases at V and 4 bases at J, leaving 9 bases unmatched. The CDR3 sequence is CASSLGRGGVSTGELFF. CDR3 sequence (DNA): TGCGCCAGCAGCTTGGGCCGCGGGGGAGTTAGCACCGGGGAGCTGTTTTTT.

V and J are TRBV7-2 and TRBJ2-5, with TRBD2 matching over 9 bases. The CDR3 runs 15 residues. V lost 2 bases and J lost 4; bases outside the gene matches: 5. Germline values: CDR1 SGHTA, CDR2 FQGNSA. In nucleotides, the CDR3 is TGTGCCAGCAGCTTACTAGCGGGGTTTATAGAGACCCAGTACTTC. Its protein is CASSLLAGFIETQYF.

The V and J genes are TRBV20-1 and TRBJ2-3; a weak D match, TRBD2 (5 bases). Germline values: CDR1 DFQATT, CDR2 SNEGSKA (reference sequence). V shed 6 bases and J shed 2 bases, with 15 bases lying between them. This CDR3 comprises 14 residues. CDR3 sequence reads: CSAPLKRTTDTQYF. The CDR3 DNA is TGCAGTGCCCCACTTAAGCGGACCACAGATACGCAGTATTTT.

CDR3 nucleotide sequence: TGCAGTGCGAACCCGGGACAGGGCTGGACTGAAGCTTTCTTT. It yields the protein CSANPGQGWTEAFF. This chain connects TRBV20-1 to TRBJ1-1, with TRBD1 matching 9 bases. The CDR3 length is 14 residues. Trimming cost V 6 bases and J 5 bases; bases outside gene matches: 10. The germline V gene encodes CDR1 DFQATT and CDR2 SNEGSKA (reference sequence).

This chain joins TRBV11-2 and TRBJ2-3, with TRBD1 matching over 7 bases. Germline V gene lookup returns CDR1 SGHAT and CDR2 FQNNGV. This CDR3 spans 15 amino acids. The junction had 11 bases not matched to a gene; V was cut back by 5 bases and J by 6 bases. Here the CDR3 reads CASSAEGAMKDTQYF. The DNA for the CDR3 is TGTGCCAGCAGCGCCGAGGGGGCTATGAAGGATACGCAGTATTTT.

This clonotype was detected ten times or more. The CDR3 sequence: CASSWGPSSYNEQFF. As DNA, the CDR3 is TGTGCCAGCAGCTGGGGGCCGAGCTCCTACAATGAGCAGTTCTTC. The gene calls are TRBV5-5 and TRBJ2-1; the D gene is possibly TRBD1 (6 bases). The CDR3 is 15 amino acids. Germline values: CDR1 SGHKS, CDR2 YYEKEE (reference sequence). The germline V and J ends were trimmed by 3 bases and 0 bases, with 10 bases remaining between them.

This clonotype showed up just a few times. V and J are TRBV10-3 and TRBJ2-7; D might be TRBD1 or TRBD2, each matching 6 bases. Per germline, CDR1 ENHRY and CDR2 SYGVKD. The CDR3 spans 14 residues. The V gene lost 0 bases and the J gene lost 2 bases, with 8 bases spanning the gap. The CDR3 spells CAISESRGAYEQYF. CDR3 DNA sequence: TGTGCCATCAGTGAGTCGAGGGGGGCCTACGAGCAGTACTTC.

CDR3 region: CASSQVGGGWTYEQYF. The CDR3 coding sequence is TGCGCCAGCAGCCAAGTCGGCGGGGGATGGACCTACGAGCAGTACTTC. The chain recombines TRBV4-1 with TRBJ2-7; 7 bases are shared with TRBD2. This CDR3 is built from 16 residues. CDR1 is MGHRA and CDR2 is YSYEKL in the germline V gene. The V and J ends lost 1 base and 2 bases, in that order; junction bases with no gene match: 8.

The rearrangement uses TRBV6-2 or TRBV6-3 and TRBJ2-2; TRBD1 is a possible D gene (6 bases). V lost 5 bases and J lost 7, with 11 bases in between. This CDR3 has 13 amino acids. Germline V gene lookup returns CDR1 MNHEY and CDR2 SVGEGT. Here the CDR3 reads CASSVQGYGELFF. CDR3 in DNA: TGTGCCAGCAGTGTACAGGGTTACGGGGAGCTGTTTTTT.

This clonotype has more than one count but fewer than ten. The genes are TRBV20-1 and TRBJ1-6; 11 bases are a match to TRBD1. This CDR3 region has 14 residues. With 3 bases clipped from V and 10 bases from J, the junction kept 5 bases outside the gene matches. Germline V gene sequence: CDR1 DFQATT, CDR2 SNEGSKA (reference sequence). The CDR3 loop is CSASGGTGGSPLHF. The CDR3 nucleotides are TGCAGTGCTAGTGGTGGGACAGGGGGATCACCCCTCCACTTT.

The J gene is TRBJ2-7, the V gene TRBV29-1; TRBD1 matches at 7 bases. Germline V CDR1 and CDR2: SQVTM, ANQGSEA. V shed 4 bases and J 2 bases; nucleotides not matched to a gene: 5. CDR3 length: 13 residues. This chain's CDR3 is CSVVGTDTYEQYF. CDR3 sequence (DNA): TGCAGCGTTGTGGGGACAGACACCTACGAGCAGTACTTC.

The chain is built from TRBV7-3 and TRBJ2-1; D is possibly TRBD2 (6 bases). The V gene lost 8 bases and the J gene lost 5 bases, with 19 bases spanning the gap. The CDR3 is 15 residues long. Germline V gene data show CDR1 as SGHTA and CDR2 as FQGTGA. This CDR3 reads CASPGSRQPDNEQFF. CDR3 sequence (DNA): TGTGCCAGCCCCGGGAGCCGTCAGCCCGACAATGAGCAGTTCTTC.

This clonotype was seen a few times. This chain uses TRBV20-1 with TRBJ1-1, with D uncertain. Trimming removed 0 bases from V and 6 bases from J, with 17 bases in between. Germline V gene data show CDR1 as DFQATT and CDR2 as SNEGSKA (reference sequence). This CDR3 has 15 amino acids. CDR3 loop: CSARDLVVYYAEAFF. CDR3 DNA sequence: TGCAGTGCTAGAGACCTGGTGGTTTATTACGCTGAAGCTTTCTTT.

The rearrangement joins TRBV10-2 to TRBJ2-5; TRBD1 aligns across 8 bases. Germline values: CDR1 WSHSY, CDR2 SAAADI. J was trimmed by 5 bases and V by 4 bases; bases with no gene match: 6. The CDR3 loop spans 14 amino acids. Here the CDR3 DNA reads TGCGCCAGCAGTGGGCCTAACAGGGGGGAGACCCAGTACTTC. Amino acids: CASSGPNRGETQYF.

The table lists this clonotype with a few counts. The chain uses TRBV7-8 and TRBJ1-3; tentative D call: TRBD1 (5 bases). Deletions cut 8 bases from V and 2 bases from J, with 16 bases between. CDR1 and CDR2 from the germline V gene are SGHVS and FQNEAQ. The CDR3 is made up of 15 amino acids. The DNA of the CDR3 is TGTGCCAGCCTTTCTGGGGGGGGTCCTGGAAACACCATATATTTT. Translation gives CASLSGGGPGNTIYF.

This clonotype showed up just a few times. The chain couples TRBV4-2 to TRBJ2-7; TRBD2 matches at 12 bases. From germline, CDR1 is LGHNA and CDR2 YNFKEQ. The CDR3 loop spans 18 amino acids. The V segment lost 0 bases and the J segment 2 bases; nucleotides outside the gene matches: 8. Here the CDR3 reads CASSQELGLAGTAYEQYF. For the CDR3, the DNA is TGTGCCAGCAGCCAAGAGTTAGGACTAGCGGGGACCGCCTACGAGCAGTACTTC.

The rearrangement uses TRBV6-2 or TRBV6-3 and TRBJ2-1, with D tentatively TRBD2 (6 bases). V lost 5 bases and J 7 bases, leaving 15 bases between the germline ends. This CDR3 has 14 residues. From germline, CDR1 is MNHEY and CDR2 SVGEGT. The CDR3 DNA is TGTGCCAGCAGTCCCCGACTAGGCCTGAATGAGCAGTTCTTC. Amino acid sequence: CASSPRLGLNEQFF.

This chain connects TRBV12-3 or TRBV12-4 to TRBJ2-1; TRBD2 agrees at 15 bases. This CDR3 has 16 amino acids. Trimming took 6 bases from V and 4 from J; bases not matched to a gene: 4. The chain's CDR3 is CASSDGLAGGYNEQFF. CDR3 DNA: TGTGCCAGCAGCGATGGACTAGCGGGGGGGTACAATGAGCAGTTCTTC.